These 22 T cell receptor beta chains were sequenced from one sample in a study of shared clonotypes between healthy human individuals. This table comes from immunoSEQ multiplex PCR, and its TCRdb copy is limited to in-frame clones, with some not included. The sample shows about 1.5 million clones, 98% of them seen only once. Sequenced: naive CD4+ T cells sorted from blood. Subset described: CD45RA+ positively selected. The receptor source for this set is a man aged 25-45 years in good health.

The CDR3: CASSRDPTGAAFF. In DNA, the CDR3 is TGTGCCAGCAGCCGAGACCCGACAGGGGCAGCTTTCTTT. The rearrangement joins TRBV11-2 to TRBJ1-1; 8 bases line up with TRBD1. After removal of 5 bases from V and 10 bases from J, the junction contained 9 bases not matched to a gene. The CDR3 covers 13 residues. Germline CDR1 and CDR2: SGHAT and FQNNGV.

This clone was seen once. The rearrangement joins TRBV9 to TRBJ1-2; possibly TRBD1 for D (5 bases). Trimming removed 0 bases at V and 3 bases at J, with 9 bases between. The CDR3 sequence is 14 residues long. Per germline, CDR1 SGDLS and CDR2 YYNGEE. The CDR3: CASSVDLRDYGYTF. The CDR3 coding sequence is TGTGCCAGCAGCGTAGATCTCAGGGACTATGGCTACACCTTC.

As concerns this clone: The sample has other DNA sequences that encode this CDR3 too. The gene calls are TRBV28 and TRBJ2-1; no clear D. Trimming cost V 3 bases and J 5 bases, with 5 bases left between them. CDR1 is MDHEN and CDR2 is SYDVKM in the germline V gene. CDR3 length: 12 residues. The chain's CDR3 is CASSFLDNEQFF. CDR3 DNA sequence: TGTGCCAGCAGTTTCCTGGACAATGAGCAGTTCTTC.

The chain couples TRBV5-1 to TRBJ2-2, with D hard to call. CDR1 and CDR2 from the germline V gene are SGHRS and YFSETQ. V gave up 4 bases and J gave up 2 bases, with 9 bases separating them. The CDR3 consists of 14 residues. This CDR3 reads CASSQVLNTGELFF. CDR3 DNA sequence: TGCGCCAGCAGCCAGGTACTAAACACCGGGGAGCTGTTTTTT. The whole variable domain, filled in from reference TRBV5-1 and TRBJ2-2, reads KAGVTQTPRYLIKTRGQQVTLSCSPISGHRSVSWYQQTPGQGLQFLFEYFSETQRNKGNFPGRFSGRQFSNSRSEMNVSTLELGDSALYLCASSQVLNTGELFFGEGSRLTVL.

This clone was counted a single time. CDR3 protein: CASSLESRGKETQYF. DNA of the CDR3: TGCGCCAGCAGCTTGGAATCGAGGGGAAAAGAGACCCAGTACTTC. The gene calls are TRBV5-1 and TRBJ2-5, with D perhaps assigned TRBD1 or TRBD2 (5 bases each). The CDR3 loop spans 15 amino acids. The ends were cut back, 0 bases at V and 3 bases at J, with 12 bases in the middle. Germline V gene lookup returns CDR1 SGHRS and CDR2 YFSETQ.

The gene calls are TRBV18 and TRBJ1-1; possible D gene TRBD1, 5 bases. The germline V gene encodes CDR1 KGHSH and CDR2 LQKENI. The germline V and J ends were trimmed by 4 bases and 3 bases, with 15 bases remaining between them. CDR3 length: 15 residues. In nucleotides, the CDR3 is TGTGCCAGCTCACTCCCAACGACGGGGGACACTGAAGCTTTCTTT. This codes for CASSLPTTGDTEAFF. The full variable domain, completed using reference TRBV18 and TRBJ1-1, is NAGVMQNPRHLVRRRGQEARLRCSPMKGHSHVYWYRQLPEEGLKFMVYLQKENIIDESGMPKERFSAEFPKEGPSILRIQQVVRGDSAAYFCASSLPTTGDTEAFFGQGTRLTVV.

The chain joins TRBV11-2 to TRBJ2-2; D not certain. CDR3 length: 13 amino acids. V lost 4 bases and J lost 5, with 8 bases in between. Germline V lookup: CDR1 SGHAT, CDR2 FQNNGV. CDR3 bases: TGTGCCAGCAGCTCAATTGGGACCGGGGAGCTGTTTTTT. This gives the protein CASSSIGTGELFF. Looking up the rest from reference TRBV11-2 and TRBJ2-2 gives the full variable domain: EAGVAQSPRYKIIEKRQSVAFWCNPISGHATLYWYQQILGQGPKLLIQFQNNGVVDDSQLPKDRFSAERLKGVDSTLKIQPAKLEDSAVYLCASSSIGTGELFFGEGSRLTVL.

The gene calls are TRBV11-3 and TRBJ2-2; 10 bases fit TRBD1. V gave up 4 bases and J gave up 5 bases; unmatched junction bases: 4. Germline V CDR1 and CDR2: SGHNT, YENEEA. The CDR3 has 15 residues. CDR3 in amino acids: CASSSRTGGTGELFF. CDR3 sequence (DNA): TGTGCCAGCAGCTCCCGGACAGGGGGAACCGGGGAGCTGTTTTTT.

This clone was observed once. The V gene is TRBV27, the J gene TRBJ1-3; D is perhaps TRBD1 (5 bases). CDR1 is MNHEY and CDR2 is SMNVEV in the germline V gene (reference sequence). V dropped 8 bases and J dropped 0 bases, with 14 bases sitting between them. This CDR3 is built from 15 residues. The CDR3 DNA reads TGTGCCAGCGCCTATACAGGAAACTCTGGAAACACCATATATTTT. Encoded protein: CASAYTGNSGNTIYF.

The rearrangement links TRBV5-6 to TRBJ2-5, with D unresolved. The CDR3 spans 13 residues. V lost 0 bases, J lost 5 bases, and 8 bases lay in between. Germline V gene data show CDR1 as SGHDT and CDR2 as YYEEEE. The CDR3 reads CASSLASTETQYF. The DNA of the CDR3 is TGTGCCAGCAGCTTGGCGTCTACCGAGACCCAGTACTTC.

Worth noting for this clone: Other DNA sequences within the sample encode an identical CDR3. The genes are TRBV29-1 and TRBJ2-1, with D perhaps TRBD2 (6 bases). The CDR3 is 11 amino acids. Per the germline V gene, CDR1 is SQVTM and CDR2 is ANQGSEA. Between the trimmed V and J ends, which lost 1 base and 10 bases, there was a span of 8 bases. The CDR3 DNA reads as TGCAGCGTTGAAGGCGGGGACGAGCAGTTCTTC. It codes for CSVEGGDEQFF.

This chain joins TRBV4-2 and TRBJ1-4, with TRBD1 as a possible D gene (5 bases). CDR3 size: 17 residues. The V end was cut by 1 base, the J end by 8 bases, with 20 bases between. CDR1 and CDR2 (germline): LGHNA, YNFKEQ. The CDR3 DNA sequence: TGTGCCAGCAGCCAAGCCAGACCAGGGCCTTCGGGCGAAAAACTGTTTTTT. Translating gives CASSQARPGPSGEKLFF.

The chain uses TRBV18 and TRBJ2-5; D could derive from TRBD1 or TRBD2 (6 bases each). There are 14 residues in the CDR3. Germline lookup yields CDR1 KGHSH and CDR2 LQKENI. With 4 bases removed from V and 4 bases from J, the gap between germline ends came to 13 bases. The CDR3 DNA reads as TGTGCCAGCTCACGCGGAGGGGGTCTAGAGACCCAGTACTTC. Amino acid sequence: CASSRGGGLETQYF.

The chain joins TRBV7-9 to TRBJ2-1; possibly TRBD1 for D (5 bases). The CDR3 is 15 residues long. CDR1 and CDR2 (germline): SEHNR, FQNEAQ (reference sequence). Trimming pared 6 bases from V and 0 bases from J, leaving 12 bases between. CDR3 protein: CASRHTGSSYNEQFF. CDR3 coding DNA: TGTGCCAGCAGACACACAGGTAGCTCCTACAATGAGCAGTTCTTC.

This rearrangement joins TRBV5-1 to TRBJ2-7; 7 nucleotides align to TRBD2. The CDR3 extends over 15 amino acids. V gave up 0 bases and J gave up 2 bases; unmatched junction bases: 5. Germline values: CDR1 SGHRS, CDR2 YFSETQ. The CDR3 sequence: CASSLDGTTPYEQYF. The CDR3 bases are TGCGCCAGCAGCTTGGACGGGACTACACCCTACGAGCAGTACTTC. Full variable domain (missing parts from reference TRBV5-1 and TRBJ2-7): KAGVTQTPRYLIKTRGQQVTLSCSPISGHRSVSWYQQTPGQGLQFLFEYFSETQRNKGNFPGRFSGRQFSNSRSEMNVSTLELGDSALYLCASSLDGTTPYEQYFGPGTRLTVT.

The genes are TRBV18 and TRBJ2-5; D is ambiguous. Looked up from germline, CDR1 is KGHSH and CDR2 is LQKENI. Trimming cost V 0 bases and J 8 bases, with 13 bases left between them. CDR3 size: 14 residues. In nucleotides, the CDR3 is TGTGCCAGCTCACCACCGGCAAGACCGATAACCCAGTACTTC. This codes for CASSPPARPITQYF.

V gene TRBV9 combines with J gene TRBJ2-1, with 13 bases aligning to TRBD2. The CDR3 extends over 20 amino acids. Trimming cost V 2 bases and J 3 bases; bases outside gene matches: 14. Germline lookup yields CDR1 SGDLS and CDR2 YYNGEE. CDR3 region: CASSVRPGLAGSVLYNEQFF. CDR3 nucleotides: TGTGCCAGCAGCGTTCGACCGGGACTAGCGGGGTCGGTCCTCTACAATGAGCAGTTCTTC. The entire variable domain, with the rest obtained from reference TRBV9 and TRBJ2-1, is as follows: DSGVTQTPKHLITATGQRVTLRCSPRSGDLSVYWYQQSLDQGLQFLIQYYNGEERAKGNILERFSAQQFPDLHSELNLSSLELGDSALYFCASSVRPGLAGSVLYNEQFFGPGTRLTVL.

This chain links TRBV5-1 with TRBJ2-5, with 8 bases that match TRBD2. CDR3 size: 14 residues. Germline V lookup: CDR1 SGHRS, CDR2 YFSETQ. V trimming: 0 bases; J trimming: 7 bases; junction bases outside the gene matches: 5. CDR3 in DNA: TGCGCCAGCAGCTTGGAAGCGGGGGCCGGGACCCAGTACTTC. Translated, it gives CASSLEAGAGTQYF.

The chain has TRBV11-2 and TRBJ2-1; TRBD1 might be the D (5 bases). Trimming took 5 bases from V and 4 from J, leaving 18 bases between them. The CDR3 sequence is 16 residues long. Germline lookup yields CDR1 SGHAT and CDR2 FQNNGV. The CDR3 DNA reads as TGTGCCAGCAGCCAACAGGCAGGGTCTGGGTACAATGAGCAGTTCTTC. Translated: CASSQQAGSGYNEQFF.

The rearrangement uses TRBV7-8 and TRBJ1-5; a weak D match, TRBD1 (5 bases). With 5 bases removed from V and 12 bases from J, the gap between germline ends came to 20 bases. Germline CDR1 SGHVS, CDR2 FQNEAQ. The CDR3 extends over 14 amino acids. CDR3: CASSAPNQGGHQHF. The CDR3 nucleotides are TGTGCCAGCAGCGCACCAAACCAGGGAGGGCACCAGCATTTT.

This rearrangement joins TRBV27 to TRBJ2-7; D not resolved. Per germline, CDR1 MNHEY and CDR2 SMNVEV (reference sequence). This CDR3 is 15 amino acids long. Trimming took off 7 bases at V and 0 bases at J, with 16 bases between the two ends. CDR3 sequence (DNA): TGTGCCAGCAAAGCTTATGCAAGGAGCTCCTACGAGCAGTACTTC. Translation: CASKAYARSSYEQYF.

This clone was seen a single time. The chain uses TRBV19 and TRBJ2-2; TRBD2 matches 7 bases. Germline CDR1 reads LNHDA; CDR2 reads SQIVND (reference sequence). This CDR3 is 14 amino acids long. With V trimmed by 7 bases and J by 0 bases, 2 bases remained unmatched. CDR3 region: CASMLAANTGELFF. In DNA, the CDR3 is TGTGCCAGTATGCTAGCGGCGAACACCGGGGAGCTGTTTTTT.